The 9 T cell receptor beta chains below all came from one sample that was sequenced in a study of vaccination effects on CD4 cells after COVID-19 (dated by TCRdb to 2021 to 2024). These receptors' antigens are unknown. In the ViraFEST assay, PBMC were stimulated with viral peptide pools, and antigen-specific CD4+ T cell clonotypes were then identified by expansion using TCR sequencing. After about 9 days of culture, CD4+ T cells were isolated with the EasySep CD4+ T cell isolation kit. Convalescent patients had PCR-confirmed SARS-CoV-2 infection between March and December 2020, before Alpha, Beta and Delta variants emerged in the United States. The library was generated by the immunoSEQ multiplex PCR assay. TCRdb holds this immuneACCESS table with in-frame rearrangements only. Some clones are missing; in checked studies, unresolved V genes explain under half, and the rest has no known cause. The sample table shows tens of thousands of clones, and around 67% are seen once. Of the sample, about 35% is held by the ten largest clones.

Specimen: CD4+ T cells from PBMCs cultured with a peptide pool, collected before COVID-19 vaccination. All receptors come from a human donor who had a prior SARS-CoV-2 infection.

The chain is built from TRBV5-6 and TRBJ2-1; 7 bases align to TRBD2. CDR3 size: 16 residues. Germline V CDR1 and CDR2: SGHDT, YYEEEE. The V segment lost 0 bases and the J segment 2 bases; nucleotides outside the gene matches: 5. Here the CDR3 DNA reads TGTGCCAGCAGCTTGGCCGCGCTAGCGGCCTACAATGAGCAGTTCTTC. This translates into CASSLAALAAYNEQFF. The variable domain in full, with the rest retrieved from reference TRBV5-6 and TRBJ2-1, is DAGVTQSPTHLIKTRGQQVTLRCSPKSGHDTVSWYQQALGQGPQFIFQYYEEEERQRGNFPDRFSGHQFPNYSSELNVNALLLGDSALYLCASSLAALAAYNEQFFGPGTRLTVL.

The rearrangement links TRBV5-1 to TRBJ2-2; tentatively, D is TRBD2 (5 bases). Germline-derived CDR1 and CDR2 are SGHRS and YFSETQ. The CDR3 has 15 residues. Trimming left V 6 bases short and J 0 bases short, with 12 bases between. CDR3 coding DNA: TGCGCCAGCATATGGGAGCCCCCGAACACCGGGGAGCTGTTTTTT. This sequence encodes CASIWEPPNTGELFF.

This rearrangement joins TRBV7-3 to TRBJ1-1; possible D gene TRBD1, 5 bases. V gave up 1 base and J gave up 3 bases, with 9 bases separating them. Germline V CDR1 and CDR2: SGHTA, FQGTGA. CDR3 length equals 14 residues. The CDR3 nucleotides are TGTGCCAGCAGCTTAATGGGGGGGGACACTGAAGCTTTCTTT. It codes for CASSLMGGDTEAFF.

This clone was seen just once. The chain has TRBV11-2 and TRBJ2-2; D unclear. CDR1 and CDR2 from the germline V gene are SGHAT and FQNNGV. Deletions cut 3 bases from V and 2 bases from J, with 7 bases between. This CDR3 has 14 residues. DNA of the CDR3: TGTGCCAGCAGCTTGAGCCGAAACACCGGGGAGCTGTTTTTT. Its protein product is CASSLSRNTGELFF.

This clone was recorded only once. CDR3 in amino acids: CASSLGWTGANSPLHF. The CDR3 nucleotides read TGTGCCAGCAGCTTGGGCTGGACAGGTGCCAATTCACCCCTCCACTTT. The gene calls are TRBV11-3 and TRBJ1-6; TRBD1 aligns across 7 bases. V lost 3 bases to trimming and J lost 7 bases; unmatched junction nucleotides: 9. The CDR3 spans 16 residues. From germline, CDR1 is SGHNT and CDR2 YENEEA. Variable domain in full (rest from reference TRBV11-3 and TRBJ1-6): EAGVVQSPRYKIIEKKQPVAFWCNPISGHNTLYWYLQNLGQGPELLIRYENEEAVDDSQLPKDRFSAERLKGVDSTLKIQPAELGDSAVYLCASSLGWTGANSPLHFGNGTRLTVT.

The chain links TRBV24-1 to TRBJ1-2; D gene ambiguous. Germline CDR1 is KGHDR and CDR2 is SFDVKD. CDR3 length: 14 amino acids. V lost 2 bases and J 4 bases, leaving 10 bases between the germline ends. DNA for the CDR3: TGTGCCACCAGTGATTCTACTCGTGGCTATGGCTACACCTTC. Amino acids: CATSDSTRGYGYTF.

The V and J genes are TRBV13 and TRBJ2-4; D gene uncertain. CDR1 and CDR2 (germline): PRHDT, FYEKMQ (reference sequence). Trimming removed 4 bases at V and 3 bases at J, with 16 bases between. The CDR3 has 16 residues. The CDR3 loop reads CASSSIDRKVKNIQYF. As DNA, the CDR3 is TGTGCCAGCAGCTCGATCGATCGGAAGGTCAAAAACATTCAGTACTTC.

The J gene is TRBJ1-2, the V gene TRBV29-1; D is unclear. Trimming took 6 bases from V and 1 from J, leaving 6 bases between them. The germline CDR1 and CDR2 sequences are SQVTM and ANQGSEA. The CDR3 consists of 11 residues. CDR3 amino acids: CSVAVNYGYTF. The CDR3 DNA sequence: TGCAGCGTGGCAGTTAACTATGGCTACACCTTC.

The chain employs TRBV4-3 and TRBJ2-3; 12 bases map to TRBD2. CDR3 length: 17 amino acids. Germline CDR1 LGHNA, CDR2 YSLEER. V shed 0 bases, J shed 2 bases, and the junction held 3 bases outside the gene matches. In DNA form, the CDR3 reads TGCGCCAGCAGCCAAGATGGACTAGCGGGACTCACAGATACGCAGTATTTT. It codes for CASSQDGLAGLTDTQYF.